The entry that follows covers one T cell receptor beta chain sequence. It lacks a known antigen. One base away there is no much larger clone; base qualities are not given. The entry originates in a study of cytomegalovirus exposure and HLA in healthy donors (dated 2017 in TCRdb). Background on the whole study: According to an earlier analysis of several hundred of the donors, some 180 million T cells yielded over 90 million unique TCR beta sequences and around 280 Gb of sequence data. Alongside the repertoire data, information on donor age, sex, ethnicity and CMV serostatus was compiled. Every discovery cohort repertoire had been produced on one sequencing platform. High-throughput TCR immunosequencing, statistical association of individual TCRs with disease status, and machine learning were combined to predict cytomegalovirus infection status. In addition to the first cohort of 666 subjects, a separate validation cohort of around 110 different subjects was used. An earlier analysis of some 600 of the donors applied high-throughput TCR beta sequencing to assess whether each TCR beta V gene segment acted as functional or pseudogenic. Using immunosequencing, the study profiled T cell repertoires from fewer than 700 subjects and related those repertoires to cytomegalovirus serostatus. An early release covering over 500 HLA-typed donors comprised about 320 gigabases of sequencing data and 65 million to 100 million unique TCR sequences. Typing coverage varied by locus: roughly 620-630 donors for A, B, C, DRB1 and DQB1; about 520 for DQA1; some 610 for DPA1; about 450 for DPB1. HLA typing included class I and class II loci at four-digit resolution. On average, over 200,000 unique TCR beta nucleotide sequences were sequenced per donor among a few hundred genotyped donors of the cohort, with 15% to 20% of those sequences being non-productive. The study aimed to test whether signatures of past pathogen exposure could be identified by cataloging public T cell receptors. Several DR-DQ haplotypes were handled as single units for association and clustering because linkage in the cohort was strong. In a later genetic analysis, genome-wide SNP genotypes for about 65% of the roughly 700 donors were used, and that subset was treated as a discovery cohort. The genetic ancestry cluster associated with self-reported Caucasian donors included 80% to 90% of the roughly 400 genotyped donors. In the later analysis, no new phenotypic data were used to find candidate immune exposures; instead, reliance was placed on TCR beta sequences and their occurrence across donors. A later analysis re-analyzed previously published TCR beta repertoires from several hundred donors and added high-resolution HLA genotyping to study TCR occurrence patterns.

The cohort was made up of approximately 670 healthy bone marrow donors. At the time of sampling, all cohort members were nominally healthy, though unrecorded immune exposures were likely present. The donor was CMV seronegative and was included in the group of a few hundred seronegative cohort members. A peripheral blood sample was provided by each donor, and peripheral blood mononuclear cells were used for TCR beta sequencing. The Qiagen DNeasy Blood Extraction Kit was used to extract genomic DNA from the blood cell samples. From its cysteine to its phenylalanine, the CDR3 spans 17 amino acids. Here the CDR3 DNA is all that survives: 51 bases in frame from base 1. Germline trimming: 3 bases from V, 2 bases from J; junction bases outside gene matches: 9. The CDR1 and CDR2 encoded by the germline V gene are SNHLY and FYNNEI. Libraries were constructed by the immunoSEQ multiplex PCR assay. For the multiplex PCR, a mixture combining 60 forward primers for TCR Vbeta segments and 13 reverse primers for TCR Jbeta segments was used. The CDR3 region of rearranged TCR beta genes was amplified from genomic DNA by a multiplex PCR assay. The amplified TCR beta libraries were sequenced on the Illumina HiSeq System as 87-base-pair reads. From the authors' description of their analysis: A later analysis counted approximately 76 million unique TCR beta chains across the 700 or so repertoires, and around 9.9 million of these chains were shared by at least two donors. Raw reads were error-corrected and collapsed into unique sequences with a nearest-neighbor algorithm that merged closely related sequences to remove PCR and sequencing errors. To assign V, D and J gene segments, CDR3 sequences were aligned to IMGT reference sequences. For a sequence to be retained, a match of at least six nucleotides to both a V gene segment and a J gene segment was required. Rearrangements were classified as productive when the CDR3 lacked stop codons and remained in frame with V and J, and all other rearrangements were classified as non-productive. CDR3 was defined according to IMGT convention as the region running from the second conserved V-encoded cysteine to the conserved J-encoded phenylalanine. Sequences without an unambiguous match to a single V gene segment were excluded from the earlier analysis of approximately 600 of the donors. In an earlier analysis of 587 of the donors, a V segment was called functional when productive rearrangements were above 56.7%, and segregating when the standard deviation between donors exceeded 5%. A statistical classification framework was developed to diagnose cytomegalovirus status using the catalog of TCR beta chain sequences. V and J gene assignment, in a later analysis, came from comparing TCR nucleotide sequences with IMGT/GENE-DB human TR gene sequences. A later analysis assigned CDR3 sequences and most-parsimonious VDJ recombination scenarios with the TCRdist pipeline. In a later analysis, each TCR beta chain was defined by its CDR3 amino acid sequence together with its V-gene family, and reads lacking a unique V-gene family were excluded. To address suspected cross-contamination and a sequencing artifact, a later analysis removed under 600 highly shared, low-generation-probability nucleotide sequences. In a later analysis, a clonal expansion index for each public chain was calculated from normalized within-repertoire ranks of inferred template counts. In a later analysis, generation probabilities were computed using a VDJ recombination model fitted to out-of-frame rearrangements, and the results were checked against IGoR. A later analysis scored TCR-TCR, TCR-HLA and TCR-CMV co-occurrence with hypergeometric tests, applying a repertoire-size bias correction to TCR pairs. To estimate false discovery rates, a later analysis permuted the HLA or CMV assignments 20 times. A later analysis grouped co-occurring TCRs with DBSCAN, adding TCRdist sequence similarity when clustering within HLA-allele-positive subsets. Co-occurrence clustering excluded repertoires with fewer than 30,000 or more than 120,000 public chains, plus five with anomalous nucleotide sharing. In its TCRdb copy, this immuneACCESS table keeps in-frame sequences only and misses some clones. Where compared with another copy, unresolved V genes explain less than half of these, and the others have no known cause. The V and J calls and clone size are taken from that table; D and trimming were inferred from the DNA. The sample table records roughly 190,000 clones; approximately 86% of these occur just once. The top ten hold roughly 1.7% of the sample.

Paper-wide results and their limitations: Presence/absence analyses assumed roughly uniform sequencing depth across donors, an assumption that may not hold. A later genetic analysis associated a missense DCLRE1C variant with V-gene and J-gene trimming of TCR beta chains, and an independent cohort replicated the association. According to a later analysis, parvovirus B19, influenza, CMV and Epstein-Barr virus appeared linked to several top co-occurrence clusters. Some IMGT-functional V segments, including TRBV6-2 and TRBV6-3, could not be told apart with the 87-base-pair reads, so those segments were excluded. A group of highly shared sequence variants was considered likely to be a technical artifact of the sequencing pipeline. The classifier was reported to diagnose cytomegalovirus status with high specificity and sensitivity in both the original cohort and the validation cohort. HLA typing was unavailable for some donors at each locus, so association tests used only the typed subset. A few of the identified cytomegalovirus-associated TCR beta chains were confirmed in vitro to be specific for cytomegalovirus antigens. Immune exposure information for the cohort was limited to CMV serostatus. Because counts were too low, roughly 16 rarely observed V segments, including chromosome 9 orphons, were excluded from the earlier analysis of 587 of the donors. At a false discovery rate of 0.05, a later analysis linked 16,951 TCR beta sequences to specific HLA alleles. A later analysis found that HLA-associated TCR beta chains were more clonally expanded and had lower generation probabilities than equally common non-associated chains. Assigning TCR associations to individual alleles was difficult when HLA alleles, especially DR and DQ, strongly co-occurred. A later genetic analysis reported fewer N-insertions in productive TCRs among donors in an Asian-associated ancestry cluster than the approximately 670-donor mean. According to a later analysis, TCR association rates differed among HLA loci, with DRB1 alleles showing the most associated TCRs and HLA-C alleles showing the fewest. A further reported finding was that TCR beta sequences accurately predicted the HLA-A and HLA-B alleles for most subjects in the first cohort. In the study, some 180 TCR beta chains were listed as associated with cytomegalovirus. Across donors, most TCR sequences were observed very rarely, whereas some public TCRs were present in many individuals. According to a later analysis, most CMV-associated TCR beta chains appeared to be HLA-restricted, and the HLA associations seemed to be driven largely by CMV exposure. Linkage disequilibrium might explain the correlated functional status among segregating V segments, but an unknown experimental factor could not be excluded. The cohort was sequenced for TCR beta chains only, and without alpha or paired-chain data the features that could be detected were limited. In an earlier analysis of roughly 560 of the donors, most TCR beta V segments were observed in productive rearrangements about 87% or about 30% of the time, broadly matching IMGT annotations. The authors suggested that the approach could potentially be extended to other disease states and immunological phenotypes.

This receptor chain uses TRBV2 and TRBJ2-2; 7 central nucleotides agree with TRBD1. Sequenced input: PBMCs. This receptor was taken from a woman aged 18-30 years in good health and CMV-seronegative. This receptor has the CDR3 CASSDPFGTANTGELFF. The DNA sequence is TGTGCCAGCAGTGACCCCTTCGGGACAGCAAACACCGGGGAGCTGTTTTTT.